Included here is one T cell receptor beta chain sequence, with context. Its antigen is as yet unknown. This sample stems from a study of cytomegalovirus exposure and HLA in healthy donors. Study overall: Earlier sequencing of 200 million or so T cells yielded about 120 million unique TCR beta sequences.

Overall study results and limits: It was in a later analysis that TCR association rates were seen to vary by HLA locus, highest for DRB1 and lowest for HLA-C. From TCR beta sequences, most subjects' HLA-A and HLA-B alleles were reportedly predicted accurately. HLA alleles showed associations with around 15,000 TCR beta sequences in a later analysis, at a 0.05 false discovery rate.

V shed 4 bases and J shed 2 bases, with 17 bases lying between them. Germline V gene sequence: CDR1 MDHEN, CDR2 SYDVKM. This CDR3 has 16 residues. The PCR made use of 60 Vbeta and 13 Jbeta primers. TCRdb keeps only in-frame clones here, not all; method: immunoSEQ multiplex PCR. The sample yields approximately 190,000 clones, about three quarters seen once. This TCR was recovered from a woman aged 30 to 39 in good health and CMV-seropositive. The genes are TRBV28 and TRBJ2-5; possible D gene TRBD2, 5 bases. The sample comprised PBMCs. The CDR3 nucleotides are TGTGCCAGCAGTTCAAGGACGGGGAAGTATCAAGAGACCCAGTACTTC. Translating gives CASSSRTGKYQETQYF.